The 31 T cell receptor beta chains in this list originate from one sample, sequenced in a study of cytomegalovirus exposure and HLA in healthy donors. 13 Jbeta primers and 60 Vbeta primers were used for the PCR. Libraries were prepared by immunoSEQ multiplex PCR; TCRdb keeps only in-frame clonotypes and omits some of them. Of hundreds of thousands of clones listed, more than 75% are singletons. Sample: PBMCs. These receptors originate from a man in his forties in good health and CMV-seropositive.

This clone turned up a few times. The chain has TRBV6-6 and TRBJ1-3; D is unclear. Trimming pared 5 bases from V and 5 bases from J, leaving 16 bases between. The CDR3 totals 15 residues. CDR1 and CDR2 (germline): MNHNY, SVGAGI (reference sequence). CDR3 in amino acids: CASSASAGTRNTIYF. Written as DNA, the CDR3 is TGTGCCAGCAGTGCCTCCGCGGGAACCCGAAACACCATATATTTT.

This clone appeared once. The rearrangement links TRBV29-1 to TRBJ1-3; D might be TRBD1 (6 bases). The CDR3 loop spans 13 amino acids. Trimming left V 5 bases short and J 1 base short, with 9 bases between. Germline V lookup: CDR1 SQVTM, CDR2 ANQGSEA. The CDR3 reads CSVWTASGNTIYF. As DNA, the CDR3 is TGCAGCGTTTGGACAGCTTCTGGAAACACCATATATTTT.

The chain links TRBV27 to TRBJ2-7; 10 bases map to TRBD1. This CDR3 spans 14 amino acids. After removal of 5 bases from V and 3 bases from J, the junction contained 4 bases not matched to a gene. The germline V gene encodes CDR1 MNHEY and CDR2 SMNVEV (reference sequence). CDR3 residues: CASSQGTGDYEQYV. DNA for the CDR3: TGTGCCAGCAGTCAAGGGACAGGGGACTACGAGCAGTACGTC.

This clone was detected a few times. This chain uses TRBV18 with TRBJ2-7; maybe TRBD2 (5 bases). Germline-derived CDR1 and CDR2 are KGHSH and LQKENI. This CDR3 has 14 amino acids. V dropped 2 bases and J dropped 3 bases, with 11 bases sitting between them. CDR3 bases: TGTGCCAGCTCACCAGGTAGGAGGAACTACGAGCAGTACTTC. Its translation is CASSPGRRNYEQYF.

This clone has more than one count but fewer than ten. V and J are TRBV10-2 and TRBJ1-4; the D is unclear. The V end lost 8 bases, the J end lost 5 bases, and 15 bases lay between the germline ends. Germline CDR1 WSHSY, CDR2 SAAADI. The CDR3 is made up of 14 amino acids. The CDR3 DNA reads as TGCGCCAGCTCCCCCCCGGGAAGGAATGAAAAACTGTTTTTT. Encoded protein: CASSPPGRNEKLFF.

The J gene is TRBJ2-2, the V gene TRBV6-1; D gene unclear. V lost 3 bases and J lost 5, with 10 bases in between. This CDR3 contains 14 residues. Germline V lookup: CDR1 MNHNS, CDR2 SASEGT. The CDR3 DNA is TGTGCCAGCAGTGACTACTACCTAACCGGGGAGCTGTTTTTT. This translates into CASSDYYLTGELFF.

This chain connects TRBV30 to TRBJ1-5; tentative D call: TRBD1 (6 bases). Germline CDR1 and CDR2: GTSNPN and SVGIG (reference sequence). The CDR3 length is 15 residues. Trimming removed 4 bases at V and 5 bases at J, with 18 bases between. CDR3 region: CAWNPRGGAHQPQHF. The CDR3 nucleotides read TGTGCCTGGAACCCGAGGGGGGGGGCGCATCAGCCCCAGCATTTT.

The chain has TRBV6-1 and TRBJ1-2, with D hard to call. Per germline, CDR1 MNHNS and CDR2 SASEGT. V lost 3 bases and J lost 6, with 5 bases in between. This CDR3 contains 11 residues. Here the CDR3 DNA reads TGTGCCAGCAGTGACCCGGATGGCTACACCTTC. Translated: CASSDPDGYTF.

The chain combines TRBV7-9 with TRBJ1-2, with D perhaps matching TRBD1 (6 bases). The germline CDR1 and CDR2 sequences are SEHNR and FQNEAQ (reference sequence). The CDR3 runs 16 residues. The V end was cut by 5 bases, the J end by 0 bases, with 16 bases between. This CDR3 is CASSPRGGLSNYGYTF. The CDR3 nucleotides are TGTGCCAGCAGCCCTAGGGGGGGTCTTTCTAACTATGGCTACACCTTC.

This clone was recorded a few times. As DNA, the CDR3 is TGTGCCAGCAGTTTAGACTTCTCTTACGAGCAGTACTTC. This codes for CASSLDFSYEQYF. The rearrangement uses TRBV27 and TRBJ2-7; D remains ambiguous. Germline-derived CDR1 and CDR2 are MNHEY and SMNVEV (reference sequence). V was shortened by 2 bases and J by 4 bases, with 9 bases between the two germline ends. The CDR3 is made up of 13 amino acids.

The chain employs TRBV10-3 and TRBJ2-7, with D possibly TRBD1 on 6 matching bases. Germline CDR1 and CDR2: ENHRY and SYGVKD. This CDR3 contains 12 residues. The V end was cut by 10 bases, the J end by 0 bases, with 10 bases between. CDR3 coding DNA: TGTGCCACCCTGGACAGCTCCTACGAGCAGTACGTC. Its translation is CATLDSSYEQYV.

This clone has just a few counts. The V and J genes are TRBV7-8 and TRBJ2-2; D is possibly TRBD2 (6 bases). CDR1 and CDR2 (germline): SGHVS, FQNEAQ. The CDR3 runs to 12 residues. Trimming stripped 5 bases from V and 6 bases from J, with 7 bases between. CDR3 amino acids: CASSRRAGELFF. The CDR3 DNA reads TGTGCCAGCAGCCGGAGGGCCGGGGAGCTGTTTTTT.

The chain carries TRBV18 and TRBJ2-2, with a weak D call TRBD2 (5 bases). CDR1 and CDR2 from the germline V gene are KGHSH and LQKENI. The V and J ends lost 3 bases and 4 bases respectively, with 9 bases between them. The length of the CDR3 is 14 residues. CDR3 DNA: TGTGCCAGCTCACCTGCTGGAGGCACCGGGGAGCTGTTTTTT. Its translation: CASSPAGGTGELFF.

The sample holds a few counts of this clone. The chain joins TRBV6-6 to TRBJ1-1; D is perhaps TRBD1 (5 bases). Trimming removed 8 bases from V and 2 bases from J, with 18 bases in between. Germline CDR1 and CDR2: MNHNY and SVGAGI (reference sequence). There are 15 residues in the CDR3. CDR3 DNA: TGTGCCAGCGGGCCGCCTGTAAGGGGAAACACTGAAGCTTTCTTT. This sequence encodes CASGPPVRGNTEAFF.

The table lists this clone with a count of one. The V gene is TRBV19, the J gene TRBJ2-5, with 7 bases that match TRBD1. Germline loops: CDR1 LNHDA, CDR2 SQIVND (reference sequence). The CDR3 sequence is 14 residues long. The V and J ends lost 4 bases and 1 base, in that order; junction bases with no gene match: 3. The CDR3 nucleotides read TGTGCCAGTAGTAAGGGGGACAGCCAAGAGACCCAGTACTTC. Translating it yields CASSKGDSQETQYF.

This clone was observed a handful of times. The chain couples TRBV10-3 to TRBJ2-3, with 9 positions matching TRBD1. The CDR3 extends over 16 amino acids. V lost 6 bases to trimming and J lost 0 bases; unmatched junction nucleotides: 7. CDR1 is ENHRY and CDR2 is SYGVKD in the germline V gene. The CDR3 protein is CAIRGTGLSSTDTQYF. CDR3 DNA: TGTGCCATCAGGGGGACAGGGCTAAGTAGCACAGATACGCAGTATTTT.

This chain uses TRBV6-1 with TRBJ1-5; TRBD1 might be the D (5 bases). CDR1 is MNHNS and CDR2 is SASEGT in the germline V gene. The CDR3 covers 16 residues. The V and J ends lost 2 bases and 1 base respectively, with 12 bases between them. The CDR3 loop is CASSEYLGVSNQPQHF. The CDR3 nucleotides are TGTGCCAGCAGTGAATACTTAGGGGTCAGCAATCAGCCCCAGCATTTT.

V and J are TRBV7-2 and TRBJ2-1; 16 positions match TRBD2. Trimming took 5 bases from V and 9 from J; bases not matched to a gene: 7. Germline values: CDR1 SGHTA, CDR2 FQGNSA. The CDR3 length is 16 residues. Here the CDR3 DNA reads TGTGCCAGCAGCCCGGGGGGACTAGCGGGAGGGGGTGAGCAGTTCTTC. It encodes CASSPGGLAGGGEQFF.

The chain is built from TRBV19 and TRBJ2-7, with 10 nucleotides matching TRBD2. The CDR3 is 14 residues long. The V segment lost 5 bases and the J segment 2 bases; nucleotides outside the gene matches: 3. The germline gives CDR1 LNHDA, CDR2 SQIVND (reference sequence). CDR3 sequence reads: CASSPGLATYEQYF. DNA for the CDR3: TGTGCCAGTAGTCCGGGACTAGCGACCTACGAGCAGTACTTC.

About this clone: Other DNA sequences in this specimen translate into the identical CDR3. This chain joins TRBV28 and TRBJ1-5; 9 bases are shared with TRBD1. The trim removed 4 bases at V and 3 bases at J, leaving 4 bases unmatched. This CDR3 is built from 15 residues. The germline CDR1 and CDR2 sequences are MDHEN and SYDVKM. The CDR3 protein is CASSSGTGINQPQHF. CDR3 nucleotides: TGTGCCAGCAGTTCCGGGACAGGGATCAATCAGCCCCAGCATTTT.

V gene TRBV7-2 combines with J gene TRBJ2-7; 7 bases are shared with TRBD2. Trimming at V came to 3 bases and at J to 0 bases, leaving 5 bases not matched to a gene. The CDR3 is 15 amino acids. Germline V lookup: CDR1 SGHTA, CDR2 FQGNSA. The CDR3 region has the DNA TGTGCCAGCAGCTTTACTAGCGACCTCTCCTACGAGCAGTACTTC. The encoded protein is CASSFTSDLSYEQYF.

The chain has TRBV27 and TRBJ1-2; D perhaps matches TRBD1 (6 bases). This CDR3 is 14 amino acids long. CDR1 and CDR2 (germline): MNHEY, SMNVEV (reference sequence). Trimming left V 6 bases short and J 2 bases short, with 13 bases between. The CDR3 protein is CASRVGTGNYGYTF. CDR3 DNA sequence: TGTGCCAGCAGAGTAGGTACAGGGAACTATGGCTACACCTTC.

Written as DNA, the CDR3 is TGTGCCAGTAGTATAGATAACAGGGGGCTAGTGCAGCCCCAGCATTTT. It encodes CASSIDNRGLVQPQHF. This chain links TRBV19 with TRBJ1-5; 9 positions agree with TRBD1. CDR1 is LNHDA and CDR2 is SQIVND in the germline V gene (reference sequence). V was pared by 0 bases and J by 7 bases, with 7 bases of the junction left unmatched. The CDR3 sequence is 16 residues long.

V gene TRBV29-1 combines with J gene TRBJ1-1; no reliable D call. The CDR3 is made up of 15 amino acids. Germline V gene lookup returns CDR1 SQVTM and CDR2 ANQGSEA. With 1 base removed from V and 1 base from J, the gap between germline ends came to 13 bases. CDR3 protein: CSVEGGQAGNTEAFF. In DNA form, the CDR3 reads TGCAGCGTTGAAGGTGGTCAGGCCGGGAACACTGAAGCTTTCTTT.

This sequence joins TRBV19 and TRBJ2-1; D not resolved. V lost 5 bases and J lost 2, with 13 bases in between. Germline V gives CDR1 LNHDA, CDR2 SQIVND (reference sequence). The length of the CDR3 is 15 residues. The CDR3 nucleotides read TGTGCCAGTAGTCTCTCAGCGAGCGCCTACAATGAGCAGTTCTTC. Translated, it gives CASSLSASAYNEQFF.

This clone was recorded once. A junction boundary mismatches the germline segment, possibly from a read error. The V call is TRBV7-9, the J call TRBJ1-1; D uncertain. CDR1 SEHNR and CDR2 FQNEAQ come from the germline V gene (reference sequence). CDR3 length: 14 residues. The CDR3, as DNA: TGTTCCAGCAGCTTAGTTGCCAGGAACACTGAAGCTTTCTTT. Translated: CSSSLVARNTEAFF.

The chain joins TRBV9 to TRBJ2-1, with 8 bases matching TRBD2. The CDR3 has 13 residues. Germline V gene sequence: CDR1 SGDLS, CDR2 YYNGEE. Trimming at V came to 2 bases and at J to 9 bases, leaving 4 bases not matched to a gene. The CDR3 bases are TGTGCCAGCAGCGTCCCAACTAGCGGTGAGCAGTTCTTC. This codes for CASSVPTSGEQFF.

This clone was detected only once. The rearrangement joins TRBV27 to TRBJ1-2; maybe TRBD1 (6 bases). CDR1 and CDR2 from the germline V gene are MNHEY and SMNVEV (reference sequence). The CDR3 contains 12 residues. Trimming removed 4 bases from V and 4 bases from J, with 7 bases in between. The CDR3 region is CASSSTGYGYTF. The CDR3 bases are TGTGCCAGCAGTTCGACAGGCTATGGCTACACCTTC.

The V gene is TRBV9, the J gene TRBJ2-1; 10 nucleotides agree with TRBD2. The V segment lost 4 bases and the J segment 5 bases; nucleotides outside the gene matches: 6. The length of the CDR3 is 15 residues. Germline V gene sequence: CDR1 SGDLS, CDR2 YYNGEE. DNA for the CDR3: TGTGCCAGCAGCCCCGGACTAGCGGAGGACAATGAGCAGTTCTTC. This gives the protein CASSPGLAEDNEQFF.

The chain joins TRBV30 to TRBJ1-5, with D unclear. Trimming removed 1 base from V and 5 bases from J, with 18 bases in between. CDR1 is GTSNPN, CDR2 SVGIG, per germline (reference sequence). This CDR3 comprises 16 residues. CDR3 in DNA: TGTGCCTGGAGTGCCGGGAACATGGCACAGTATCAGCCCCAGCATTTT. Encoded protein: CAWSAGNMAQYQPQHF. The variable domain in full, with the rest retrieved from reference TRBV30 and TRBJ1-5, is SQTIHQWPATLVQPVGSPLSLECTVEGTSNPNLYWYRQAAGRGLQLLFYSVGIGQISSEVPQNLSASRPQDRQFILSSKKLLLSDSGFYLCAWSAGNMAQYQPQHFGDGTRLSIL.

The V call is TRBV5-6, the J call TRBJ1-1; D might be TRBD1 (6 bases). The CDR3 extends over 14 amino acids. Per the germline V gene, CDR1 is SGHDT and CDR2 is YYEEEE. V lost 1 base and J 3 bases, leaving 10 bases between the germline ends. Here the CDR3 DNA reads TGTGCCAGCAGCTTGATAAGGGGGTACACTGAAGCTTTCTTT. This sequence encodes CASSLIRGYTEAFF.